The 32 T cell receptor beta chains below all came from one sample that was sequenced in a study of blood T cell repertoires in COVID-19. TCRdb's copy holds only in-frame clones and misses some; the assay was immunoSEQ multiplex PCR. The data contain about 140,000 clones, approximately 84% of them singletons. The sample comprised peripheral blood. The receptors shown here come from a human donor in a cohort sampled during active COVID-19.

V and J are TRBV19 and TRBJ1-2; 7 bases align to TRBD1. Germline V gene lookup returns CDR1 LNHDA and CDR2 SQIVND (reference sequence). With 3 bases clipped from V and 1 base from J, the junction kept 14 bases outside the gene matches. The CDR3 is 18 residues long. CDR3 bases: TGTGCCAGTAGTATTTCCCTACTAAGGGACAGATATAACTATGGCTACACCTTC. It is translated as CASSISLLRDRYNYGYTF. Using reference TRBV19 and TRBJ1-2 for the parts outside the CDR3, the full variable domain is DGGITQSPKYLFRKEGQNVTLSCEQNLNHDAMYWYRQDPGQGLRLIYYSQIVNDFQKGDIAEGYSVSREKKESFPLTVTSAQKNPTAFYLCASSISLLRDRYNYGYTFGSGTRLTVV.

The rearrangement joins TRBV21-1 to TRBJ1-5. TRBV21-1 is classified as a pseudogene. This CDR3 contains 15 residues. The CDR3 reads CASSPRGGMHQPQHF. The CDR3 DNA is TGTGCCAGCAGCCCTCGCGGGGGTATGCATCAGCCCCAGCATTTT.

This chain links TRBV29-1 with TRBJ1-2, with TRBD1 matching 8 bases. The V segment lost 6 bases and the J segment 9 bases; nucleotides outside the gene matches: 6. The CDR3 is made up of 11 amino acids. In germline, CDR1 is SQVTM, CDR2 ANQGSEA. CDR3 sequence: CSVRTGMSYTF. The CDR3 DNA sequence: TGCAGCGTCCGGACAGGGATGAGCTACACCTTC.

This clone was seen a handful of times. V usage is TRBV7-3 and J usage is TRBJ1-6; no definite D call. The CDR3 sequence is 14 residues long. Germline V gene sequence: CDR1 SGHTA, CDR2 FQGTGA. Trimming took 1 base from V and 7 from J, leaving 8 bases between them. The CDR3 DNA reads TGTGCCAGCAGCTTAAAGGCAGGCAATTCACCCCTCCACTTT. It codes for CASSLKAGNSPLHF.

The chain combines TRBV28 with TRBJ1-4; tentative D call: TRBD1 (5 bases). This CDR3 is built from 15 residues. V dropped 6 bases and J dropped 6 bases, with 17 bases sitting between them. Germline CDR1 is MDHEN and CDR2 is SYDVKM. DNA of the CDR3: TGTGCCAGCAGGTCCTCAGTAGGAGGGGATGAAAAACTGTTTTTT. Its protein is CASRSSVGGDEKLFF.

The rearrangement links TRBV4-1 to TRBJ1-6, with D possibly being TRBD1 (5 bases). This CDR3 is 17 amino acids long. The ends were cut back, 0 bases at V and 0 bases at J, with 9 bases in the middle. Per the germline V gene, CDR1 is MGHRA and CDR2 is YSYEKL. The CDR3 DNA follows: TGCGCCAGCAGCCAAGATCGGGGGAGCTCCTATAATTCACCCCTCCACTTT. Translating gives CASSQDRGSSYNSPLHF.

This clone was counted between two and nine times. The chain recombines TRBV5-6 with TRBJ1-5; 10 bases are shared with TRBD1. Looked up from germline, CDR1 is SGHDT and CDR2 is YYEEEE. This CDR3 comprises 15 residues. J lost 11 bases, V lost 4 bases, and 12 bases had no gene match. The CDR3 is CASSQLGTGESAQHF. For the CDR3, the DNA is TGTGCCAGCAGCCAACTTGGGACAGGGGAATCAGCCCAGCATTTT.

The CDR3 region is CASSEPGQAVYEQYF. The CDR3 coding sequence is TGTGCCAGCAGCGAACCGGGACAGGCTGTCTACGAGCAGTACTTC. The chain has TRBV5-4 and TRBJ2-7, with 8 bases fitting TRBD1. The CDR3 runs 15 residues. Germline V gene sequence: CDR1 SGHNT, CDR2 YYREEE (reference sequence). J gave up 3 bases and V 4 bases, and 9 bases lay outside the gene matches.

The chain employs TRBV25-1 and TRBJ1-1; possibly TRBD1 for D (6 bases). V lost 2 bases and J lost 5, with 9 bases in between. Germline V gene data show CDR1 as MGHDK and CDR2 as SYGVNS. This CDR3 comprises 13 residues. The CDR3: CASSERTATEAFF. As DNA, the CDR3 is TGTGCCAGCAGTGAACGGACAGCAACTGAAGCTTTCTTT.

This sequence joins TRBV12-3 or TRBV12-4 and TRBJ1-1; 9 bases match TRBD1. J gave up 11 bases and V 6 bases, and 7 bases lay outside the gene matches. The CDR3 extends over 12 amino acids. The CDR3 sequence is CASREGDRDAFF. CDR3 DNA: TGTGCCAGCAGGGAAGGGGACAGGGACGCTTTCTTT.

The V and J genes are TRBV7-2 and TRBJ1-2; tentative D call: TRBD1 (6 bases). Germline CDR1 and CDR2: SGHTA and FQGNSA. V lost 6 bases, J lost 7 bases, and 18 bases lay in between. The CDR3 extends over 14 amino acids. The CDR3 DNA reads as TGTGCCAGCAGTCAGGTGGGGGGGCTCACTGGCTACACCTTC. This translates into CASSQVGGLTGYTF.

The gene calls are TRBV19 and TRBJ1-2; D call uncertain. The CDR3 contains 15 residues. Germline CDR1 reads LNHDA; CDR2 reads SQIVND (reference sequence). V shed 3 bases and J shed 6 bases, with 17 bases lying between them. CDR3 coding DNA: TGTGCCAGTAGTATGTATGGCTCGGAGAGGGATGGCTACACCTTC. Protein product: CASSMYGSERDGYTF.

The chain links TRBV19 to TRBJ1-2; D is uncertain. The CDR3 sequence is 12 residues long. V was clipped by 6 bases and J by 6 bases, with 11 bases between them. Germline loops: CDR1 LNHDA, CDR2 SQIVND (reference sequence). CDR3 in amino acids: CASSRDTDGYTF. In DNA, the CDR3 is TGTGCCAGTAGCAGAGACACGGATGGCTACACCTTC.

The chain combines TRBV27 with TRBJ1-2; tentative D call: TRBD1 (6 bases). The germline CDR1 and CDR2 sequences are MNHEY and SMNVEV (reference sequence). The CDR3 totals 18 residues. The V and J ends lost 2 bases and 6 bases respectively, with 25 bases between them. CDR3 sequence (DNA): TGTGCCAGCAGTTTAACCCCCACCGGACACAGGGAAATGGATGGCTACACCTTC. Translating it yields CASSLTPTGHREMDGYTF.

The chain is built from TRBV30 and TRBJ1-5, with D uncertain. Trimming removed 0 bases at V and 3 bases at J, with 6 bases between. In germline, CDR1 is GTSNPN, CDR2 SVGIG (reference sequence). The CDR3 has 13 residues. CDR3: CAWSVQSNQPQHF. The CDR3, as DNA: TGTGCCTGGAGTGTCCAGTCCAATCAGCCCCAGCATTTT. The whole variable domain, remainder taken from reference TRBV30 and TRBJ1-5, is SQTIHQWPATLVQPVGSPLSLECTVEGTSNPNLYWYRQAAGRGLQLLFYSVGIGQISSEVPQNLSASRPQDRQFILSSKKLLLSDSGFYLCAWSVQSNQPQHFGDGTRLSIL.

This chain links TRBV6-4 with TRBJ1-2; D is possibly TRBD1 (6 bases). V was shortened by 4 bases and J by 4 bases, with 16 bases between the two germline ends. This CDR3 contains 15 residues. Per germline, CDR1 MRHNA and CDR2 SNTAGT. The CDR3 DNA reads as TGTGCCAGCAGTGTTTCTTCAGGGGAAGGCTATGGCTACACCTTC. This gives the protein CASSVSSGEGYGYTF.

The chain joins TRBV2 to TRBJ1-2; 7 bases agree with TRBD1. V gave up 7 bases and J gave up 8 bases; unmatched junction bases: 16. The CDR3 sequence is 15 residues long. Germline-derived CDR1 and CDR2 are SNHLY and FYNNEI. The CDR3 here is CASNPPGQSAVGYTF. The CDR3 DNA follows: TGTGCCAGCAACCCCCCGGGACAGTCTGCGGTAGGCTACACCTTC. The full variable domain, with the rest looked up from reference TRBV2 and TRBJ1-2, is EPEVTQTPSHQVTQMGQEVILRCVPISNHLYFYWYRQILGQKVEFLVSFYNNEISEKSEIFDDQFSVERPDGSNFTLKIRSTKLEDSAMYFCASNPPGQSAVGYTFGSGTRLTVV.

This chain joins TRBV5-1 and TRBJ2-7; D remains ambiguous. Germline-derived CDR1 and CDR2 are SGHRS and YFSETQ. Trimming took off 4 bases at V and 3 bases at J, with 11 bases between the two ends. The CDR3 length is 13 residues. The CDR3 loop reads CASSPLESYEQYF. The CDR3 coding sequence is TGCGCCAGCAGCCCCCTCGAGAGCTACGAGCAGTACTTC. The variable domain in full, completed from reference TRBV5-1 and TRBJ2-7, reads KAGVTQTPRYLIKTRGQQVTLSCSPISGHRSVSWYQQTPGQGLQFLFEYFSETQRNKGNFPGRFSGRQFSNSRSEMNVSTLELGDSALYLCASSPLESYEQYFGPGTRLTVT.

V is TRBV19 and J is TRBJ2-1; 9 nucleotides match TRBD1. Germline-derived CDR1 and CDR2 are LNHDA and SQIVND (reference sequence). V shed 5 bases and J 10 bases; nucleotides not matched to a gene: 12. The CDR3 is 15 residues long. CDR3 protein: CASSGPGQGIEEQFF. The CDR3 DNA reads as TGTGCCAGTAGTGGGCCGGGACAGGGTATTGAAGAGCAGTTCTTC.

V is TRBV9 and J is TRBJ2-7, with TRBD1 identical over 9 bases. The V gene's germline CDR1 is SGDLS and CDR2 YYNGEE. The trim removed 4 bases at V and 2 bases at J, leaving 7 bases unmatched. The CDR3 runs to 15 residues. The CDR3 nucleotides read TGTGCCAGCAGCCCCGGGACAGGGCGACCCTACGAGCAGTACTTC. It yields the protein CASSPGTGRPYEQYF.

CDR3 nucleotides: TGTGCCGGGGACAGGTCCGGCGAGACCCAGTACTTC. This gives the protein CAGDRSGETQYF. The genes are TRBV25-1 and TRBJ2-5; 8 bases are shared with TRBD1. The germline V gene encodes CDR1 MGHDK and CDR2 SYGVNS. The CDR3 extends over 12 amino acids. J was trimmed by 5 bases and V by 11 bases; bases with no gene match: 7.

A single count supports this clone. The gene calls are TRBV5-8 and TRBJ1-1; no definite D call. The CDR3 spans 13 residues. CDR1 SGHTS and CDR2 YDEGEE come from the germline V gene. Trimming removed 0 bases at V and 1 base at J, with 4 bases between. In nucleotides, the CDR3 is TGTGCCAGCAGCTTGGAGAGGAACACTGAAGCTTTCTTT. This translates into CASSLERNTEAFF.

This clone was detected once. This chain joins TRBV4-3 and TRBJ2-1, with D possibly being TRBD1 (5 bases). CDR1 is LGHNA, CDR2 YSLEER, per germline. This CDR3 spans 16 amino acids. V was shortened by 1 base and J by 6 bases, with 16 bases between the two germline ends. The CDR3 coding sequence is TGCGCCAGCAGCCAAGTAGCTTTACAGGAGAGCAATGAGCAGTTCTTC. It encodes CASSQVALQESNEQFF.

The rearrangement uses TRBV9 and TRBJ1-6, with a possible D match to TRBD1 (5 bases). Trimming left V 2 bases short and J 10 bases short, with 10 bases between. The V gene's germline CDR1 is SGDLS and CDR2 YYNGEE. The CDR3 loop spans 13 amino acids. The CDR3 spells CASSVGQTSPLHF. As DNA, the CDR3 is TGTGCCAGCAGCGTCGGACAAACCTCACCCCTCCACTTT.

This clone was seen a handful of times. The V call is TRBV28, the J call TRBJ1-1, with a tentative D call TRBD1 (5 bases). This CDR3 contains 13 residues. V lost 6 bases to trimming and J lost 0 bases, with 8 bases between them. Germline V gene lookup returns CDR1 MDHEN and CDR2 SYDVKM. This CDR3 is CASSDSMNTEAFF. DNA of the CDR3: TGTGCCAGCAGCGACAGCATGAACACTGAAGCTTTCTTT. The full variable domain, completed using reference TRBV28 and TRBJ1-1, is DVKVTQSSRYLVKRTGEKVFLECVQDMDHENMFWYRQDPGLGLRLIYFSYDVKMKEKGDIPEGYSVSREKKERFSLILESASTNQTSMYLCASSDSMNTEAFFGQGTRLTVV.

The chain uses TRBV30 and TRBJ2-3; tentative D call: TRBD2 (5 bases). Germline CDR1 and CDR2: GTSNPN and SVGIG (reference sequence). V gave up 3 bases and J gave up 2 bases, with 9 bases separating them. CDR3 size: 13 residues. CDR3 DNA: TGTGCCTGGAGCCGGGGATTCACAGATACGCAGTATTTT. Residues: CAWSRGFTDTQYF.

The chain employs TRBV7-8 and TRBJ2-7; 7 bases line up with TRBD1. J gave up 2 bases and V 1 base, and 11 bases lay outside the gene matches. CDR3 size: 17 residues. CDR1 is SGHVS, CDR2 FQNEAQ, per germline. The CDR3 nucleotides read TGTGCCAGCAGCTTAGGAGGTAGGGGGCTATTAACCTACGAGCAGTACTTC. Protein sequence: CASSLGGRGLLTYEQYF.

This chain joins TRBV7-3 and TRBJ2-1, with 8 bases fitting TRBD1. The CDR3 is made up of 16 amino acids. The germline gives CDR1 SGHTA, CDR2 FQGTGA. Losses at the gene ends were 5 bases for V and 5 bases for J; bases not matched to a gene: 11. The CDR3 protein is CASSQNTGTGHNEQFF. The CDR3 bases are TGTGCCAGCAGCCAAAATACCGGGACAGGACACAATGAGCAGTTCTTC.

The chain has TRBV9 and TRBJ2-5, with 10 nucleotides matching TRBD2. The junction had 6 bases not matched to a gene; V was cut back by 2 bases and J by 5 bases. The CDR3 has 15 amino acids. Germline CDR1 reads SGDLS; CDR2 reads YYNGEE. Written as DNA, the CDR3 is TGTGCCAGCAGCGTTGGCCTAGCGGGGGTTGAGACCCAGTACTTC. This translates into CASSVGLAGVETQYF.

The rearrangement joins TRBV5-4 to TRBJ2-5; TRBD2 is a possible D gene (7 bases). Germline lookup yields CDR1 SGHNT and CDR2 YYREEE (reference sequence). The length of the CDR3 is 15 residues. V lost 4 bases, J lost 3 bases, and 16 bases lay in between. The CDR3: CASSRIGGREETQYF. The CDR3 DNA follows: TGTGCCAGCAGCCGTATCGGGGGGCGGGAAGAGACCCAGTACTTC.

The V gene is TRBV2, the J gene TRBJ2-5; 10 nucleotides line up with TRBD2. V lost 8 bases to trimming and J lost 5 bases; unmatched junction nucleotides: 5. The germline V gene encodes CDR1 SNHLY and CDR2 FYNNEI. The CDR3 is 13 amino acids. The CDR3 DNA is TGTGCCAGCCGGAGCGGGGGGGGTGAGACCCAGTACTTC. The encoded protein is CASRSGGGETQYF.

This rearrangement joins TRBV9 to TRBJ1-1; D unclear. Germline assignment: CDR1 SGDLS and CDR2 YYNGEE. This CDR3 region has 15 residues. With 0 bases removed from V and 5 bases from J, the gap between germline ends came to 14 bases. The chain's CDR3 is CASSVGPSGGTEAFF. Here the CDR3 DNA reads TGTGCCAGCAGCGTAGGGCCTTCAGGTGGGACTGAAGCTTTCTTT.